The next 26 T cell receptor beta chains were all read from a single sample in a study of blood T cell repertoires in COVID-19. Assay: immunoSEQ multiplex PCR; the TCRdb copy retains only in-frame clones and omits some. Of roughly 73,000 clones in the sample, roughly three quarters were seen once. Sequenced sample: peripheral blood. The receptors here all came from a man between 65 and 80 years old with acute or convalescent COVID-19.

The genes are TRBV7-6 and TRBJ2-1, with TRBD2 as a possible D gene (6 bases). The germline V gene has CDR1 SGHVS and CDR2 FNYEAQ. V was clipped by 5 bases and J by 1 base, with 12 bases between them. The CDR3 sequence is 15 residues long. The CDR3 spells CASSPAGSSYNEQFF. The CDR3 DNA reads TGTGCCAGCAGCCCAGCGGGCTCGTCCTACAATGAGCAGTTCTTC.

A note on this clone: The same CDR3 can be traced to other DNA sequences in this sample. The chain uses TRBV11-2 and TRBJ2-3, with TRBD1 as a possible D gene (6 bases). CDR3 length: 14 residues. The V gene's germline CDR1 is SGHAT and CDR2 FQNNGV. Deletions cut 5 bases from V and 2 bases from J, with 11 bases between. CDR3 residues: CASSPRDNTDTQYF. Here the CDR3 DNA reads TGTGCCAGCAGCCCACGGGACAACACAGATACGCAGTATTTT.

The rearrangement uses TRBV12-3 or TRBV12-4 and TRBJ1-1, with D unclear. CDR3 length equals 13 residues. Trimming shortened V by 0 bases and J by 5 bases, and 7 bases separated the two germline ends. The CDR3 protein is CASSLALGTEAFF. The DNA of the CDR3 is TGTGCCAGCAGTTTAGCGCTCGGGACTGAAGCTTTCTTT.

The rearrangement links TRBV28 to TRBJ1-6, with D possibly TRBD1 on 5 matching bases. This CDR3 is built from 16 residues. Germline values: CDR1 MDHEN, CDR2 SYDVKM. Trimming removed 7 bases from V and 6 bases from J, with 19 bases in between. Here the CDR3 reads CASKTASRGVNSPLHF. The CDR3 coding sequence is TGTGCCAGCAAAACGGCCTCGCGGGGGGTTAATTCACCCCTCCACTTT. Together with reference TRBV28 and TRBJ1-6, the CDR3 gives the full variable domain: DVKVTQSSRYLVKRTGEKVFLECVQDMDHENMFWYRQDPGLGLRLIYFSYDVKMKEKGDIPEGYSVSREKKERFSLILESASTNQTSMYLCASKTASRGVNSPLHFGNGTRLTVT.

The table lists this clone with a few counts. The V call is TRBV28, the J call TRBJ2-1, with D perhaps TRBD1 (6 bases). The CDR3 totals 14 residues. The V end lost 4 bases, the J end lost 7 bases, and 14 bases lay between the germline ends. Germline V gene sequence: CDR1 MDHEN, CDR2 SYDVKM. This chain's CDR3 is CASSSPDRQNEQFF. CDR3 bases: TGTGCCAGCAGTTCCCCTGACAGGCAGAATGAGCAGTTCTTC.

Only a few counts were recorded for this clone. This rearrangement joins TRBV24-1 to TRBJ2-1, with a tentative D call TRBD2 (5 bases). This CDR3 is 15 amino acids long. CDR1 and CDR2 from the germline V gene are KGHDR and SFDVKD. The ends were cut back, 0 bases at V and 14 bases at J, with 19 bases in the middle. The CDR3 bases are TGTGCCACCAGTGATTTGTATCTAGCAGTCTTTCCCGAGTTCTTC. As protein: CATSDLYLAVFPEFF.

The chain links TRBV29-1 to TRBJ1-5; D not certain. This CDR3 contains 12 residues. The germline gives CDR1 SQVTM, CDR2 ANQGSEA. Trimming removed 5 bases at V and 3 bases at J, with 8 bases between. DNA for the CDR3: TGCAGCGTTCGGGGTTTCAATCAGCCCCAGCATTTT. Its protein is CSVRGFNQPQHF.

This rearrangement joins TRBV6-7 to TRBJ2-2; 7 bases are shared with TRBD1. TRBV6-7 is placed among ORFs of uncertain function. CDR3 length: 18 amino acids. Unmatched junction bases numbered 10, after V lost 2 bases and J lost 1 base. CDR3 sequence reads: CASSYKSPGTVNTGELFF. The DNA for the CDR3 is TGTGCCAGCAGTTACAAAAGCCCCGGGACAGTGAACACCGGGGAGCTGTTTTTT.

This clone was picked up a small number of times. The gene calls are TRBV5-6 and TRBJ2-1; D may be TRBD1 (6 bases). Germline V gene lookup returns CDR1 SGHDT and CDR2 YYEEEE. This CDR3 region has 14 residues. The germline V and J ends were trimmed by 4 bases and 9 bases, with 17 bases remaining between them. CDR3 in amino acids: CASSQTGQGREQFF. DNA for the CDR3: TGTGCCAGCAGCCAAACCGGGCAGGGGCGTGAGCAGTTCTTC.

The rearrangement joins TRBV18 to TRBJ1-1; tentative D call: TRBD1 (5 bases). The CDR3 length is 13 residues. In germline, CDR1 is KGHSH, CDR2 LQKENI. V was shortened by 5 bases and J by 2 bases, with 9 bases between the two germline ends. In DNA form, the CDR3 reads TGTGCCAGCTCATTAGACAGCAACACTGAAGCTTTCTTT. Amino acids: CASSLDSNTEAFF.

The chain joins TRBV19 to TRBJ1-1; no reliable D call. Trimming pared 5 bases from V and 1 base from J, leaving 14 bases between. The CDR3 length is 15 residues. Germline values: CDR1 LNHDA, CDR2 SQIVND (reference sequence). CDR3 in amino acids: CASSATGGGNTEAFF. The CDR3 DNA follows: TGTGCCAGTAGTGCCACCGGTGGTGGGAACACTGAAGCTTTCTTT.

The CDR3 sequence is CASSVTGFYGYTF. The CDR3 nucleotides read TGTGCCAGCAGTGTTACAGGGTTCTATGGCTACACCTTC. This chain uses TRBV25-1 with TRBJ1-2; D perhaps matches TRBD1 (6 bases). CDR3 length: 13 amino acids. CDR1 MGHDK and CDR2 SYGVNS come from the germline V gene. V gave up 4 bases and J gave up 4 bases, with 10 bases separating them.

This clone turned up a few times. V is TRBV18 and J is TRBJ1-4, with D perhaps matching TRBD1 (5 bases). CDR1 is KGHSH, CDR2 LQKENI, per germline. Trimming shortened V by 3 bases and J by 4 bases, and 12 bases separated the two germline ends. CDR3 length equals 15 residues. For the CDR3, the DNA is TGTGCCAGCTCACCCGGGCGGAGGGGTAATGAAAAACTGTTTTTT. Translation gives CASSPGRRGNEKLFF.

The rearrangement links TRBV3-1 (or the pseudogene TRBV3-2) to TRBJ1-5; D perhaps matches TRBD1 (6 bases). Trimming removed 3 bases at V and 10 bases at J, with 13 bases between. The CDR3 runs 13 residues. CDR1 is LGHDT, CDR2 YNNKEL, per germline (reference sequence). The CDR3 reads CASSHPGQRPQHF. The CDR3 DNA reads as TGTGCCAGCAGCCACCCGGGACAACGACCCCAGCATTTT.

The genes are TRBV27 and TRBJ1-5; 9 bases align to TRBD1. The CDR3 has 15 amino acids. Looked up from germline, CDR1 is MNHEY and CDR2 is SMNVEV (reference sequence). The J segment lost 9 bases and the V segment lost 9 bases, leaving 15 bases of the junction unmatched. The CDR3 nucleotides read TGTGCCAGTTTCCCAGGACAGGGGATGGAAGGGCCCCAGCATTTT. This encodes CASFPGQGMEGPQHF.

The V and J genes are TRBV19 and TRBJ2-5; 10 bases agree with TRBD1. This CDR3 comprises 20 residues. V lost 7 bases to trimming and J lost 5 bases; unmatched junction nucleotides: 25. The germline gives CDR1 LNHDA, CDR2 SQIVND (reference sequence). The CDR3 DNA follows: TGTGCCAGTACCCGTTACCCATCCCCGGACAGGGGGAGGGGTCAGGAGACCCAGTACTTC. It yields the protein CASTRYPSPDRGRGQETQYF.

V is TRBV29-1 and J is TRBJ2-7; D is unresolved. With 4 bases removed from V and 6 bases from J, the gap between germline ends came to 10 bases. The CDR3 runs 11 residues. Germline V gene sequence: CDR1 SQVTM, CDR2 ANQGSEA. CDR3 protein: CSVATTGEQYF. The CDR3 coding sequence is TGCAGCGTTGCAACTACGGGCGAGCAGTACTTC.

The chain employs TRBV14 and TRBJ1-2; TRBD1 might be the D (6 bases). The CDR3 length is 13 residues. The germline CDR1 and CDR2 sequences are SGHDN and FVKESK. Trimming removed 1 base at V and 4 bases at J, with 7 bases between. CDR3 sequence reads: CASSQGQAYGYTF. In DNA, the CDR3 is TGTGCCAGCAGCCAAGGACAGGCCTATGGCTACACCTTC.

The CDR3 sequence: CASSPRYGVHDGELFF. Written as DNA, the CDR3 is TGTGCCAGCAGCCCGCGGTACGGGGTTCATGACGGGGAGCTGTTTTTT. The chain links TRBV14 to TRBJ2-2, with D perhaps matching TRBD2 (5 bases). The length of the CDR3 is 16 residues. Trimming removed 4 bases from V and 7 bases from J, with 19 bases in between. From germline, CDR1 is SGHDN and CDR2 FVKESK.

This clone was found a few times. V is TRBV18 and J is TRBJ1-1; maybe TRBD1 (6 bases). Germline CDR1 and CDR2: KGHSH and LQKENI. V lost 5 bases and J 0 bases, leaving 16 bases between the germline ends. This CDR3 region has 16 residues. The CDR3 sequence is CASSTSGTSMNTEAFF. The DNA for the CDR3 is TGTGCCAGCTCAACTTCAGGGACATCGATGAACACTGAAGCTTTCTTT.

This clone has just a few counts. V usage is TRBV3-1 (or the pseudogene TRBV3-2) and J usage is TRBJ2-3; 10 bases align to TRBD2. The trim removed 3 bases at V and 4 bases at J, leaving 7 bases unmatched. This CDR3 region has 16 residues. Germline CDR1 reads LGHDT; CDR2 reads YNNKEL (reference sequence). The CDR3 coding sequence is TGTGCCAGCAGCCAGGGAGCGGGAGGGAGCGCAGATACGCAGTATTTT. Residues: CASSQGAGGSADTQYF.

V is TRBV5-1 and J is TRBJ2-1, with 11 nucleotides matching TRBD2. CDR3 length equals 15 residues. The V segment lost 3 bases and the J segment 9 bases; nucleotides outside the gene matches: 8. Germline values: CDR1 SGHRS, CDR2 YFSETQ. The CDR3 reads CASSWEGSGRAEQFF. The CDR3 region has the DNA TGCGCCAGCAGCTGGGAGGGTAGCGGGAGGGCTGAGCAGTTCTTC.

This clone appeared once. The chain combines TRBV7-9 with TRBJ2-6, with D hard to call. From germline, CDR1 is SEHNR and CDR2 FQNEAQ (reference sequence). The CDR3 sequence is 14 residues long. Trimming removed 5 bases at V and 0 bases at J, with 5 bases between. The DNA of the CDR3 is TGTGCCAGCAGCCTCCCCTCTGGGGCCAACGTCCTGACTTTC. As protein: CASSLPSGANVLTF.

This chain connects TRBV7-9 to TRBJ2-6, with D possibly being TRBD1 (6 bases). The length of the CDR3 is 14 residues. The V end was cut by 4 bases, the J end by 4 bases, with 8 bases between. CDR1 and CDR2 (germline): SEHNR, FQNEAQ (reference sequence). The CDR3 region is CASSSDRGANVLTF. In nucleotides, the CDR3 is TGTGCCAGCAGCTCAGACAGGGGGGCCAACGTCCTGACTTTC.

The chain employs TRBV4-3 and TRBJ1-5; weak D call: TRBD1 (5 bases). The CDR3 contains 13 residues. Germline values: CDR1 LGHNA, CDR2 YSLEER. V lost 2 bases and J 7 bases, leaving 9 bases between the germline ends. This CDR3 is CASSQQGGQPQHF. In DNA form, the CDR3 reads TGCGCCAGCAGCCAACAGGGAGGCCAGCCCCAGCATTTT.

This clone was seen only a few times. This rearrangement joins TRBV7-2 to TRBJ2-7; 13 bases map to TRBD2. The J segment lost 6 bases and the V segment lost 5 bases, leaving 10 bases of the junction unmatched. CDR3 length: 16 amino acids. CDR1 and CDR2 from the germline V gene are SGHTA and FQGNSA. The CDR3, as DNA: TGTGCCAGCAGCCTACTAGGGGGACTAGCGGGATCCGAGCAGTACTTC. As protein: CASSLLGGLAGSEQYF.